Following are 10 T cell receptor beta chains from one sample sequenced in a study of blood T cell repertoires in COVID-19. Sequencing was performed with immunoSEQ multiplex PCR; in TCRdb, only in-frame clones are kept and a portion is missing. The profile shows about 270,000 clones, roughly 84% of them singletons. Sequences were obtained from peripheral blood. All receptors come from a woman aged 18-30 years with acute or convalescent COVID-19.

The chain combines TRBV19 with TRBJ2-1, with TRBD2 as a possible D gene (6 bases). CDR1 and CDR2 (germline): LNHDA, SQIVND (reference sequence). Trimming shortened V by 1 base and J by 6 bases, and 19 bases separated the two germline ends. The CDR3 covers 17 residues. This CDR3 reads CASSIGMGGGVFNEQFF. In DNA, the CDR3 is TGTGCCAGTAGTATAGGTATGGGGGGAGGTGTGTTCAATGAGCAGTTCTTC.

V and J are TRBV5-4 and TRBJ2-1, with 7 positions matching TRBD1. Per germline, CDR1 SGHNT and CDR2 YYREEE (reference sequence). V shed 3 bases and J 8 bases; nucleotides not matched to a gene: 11. This CDR3 region has 15 residues. The CDR3 spells CASSSTQGWGDEQFF. For the CDR3, the DNA is TGTGCCAGCAGCTCTACACAGGGGTGGGGCGATGAGCAGTTCTTC.

The chain links TRBV7-2 to TRBJ1-2; TRBD1 matches 8 bases. There are 16 residues in the CDR3. The germline V gene encodes CDR1 SGHTA and CDR2 FQGNSA. The trim removed 0 bases at V and 3 bases at J, leaving 6 bases unmatched. The CDR3 sequence: CASSLAHRGNDYGYTF. The CDR3 DNA reads TGTGCCAGCAGCTTAGCTCACAGGGGGAACGACTATGGCTACACCTTC. Looking up the rest from reference TRBV7-2 and TRBJ1-2 gives the full variable domain: GAGVSQSPSNKVTEKGKDVELRCDPISGHTALYWYRQSLGQGLEFLIYFQGNSAPDKSGLPSDRFSAERTGGSVSTLTIQRTQQEDSAVYLCASSLAHRGNDYGYTFGSGTRLTVV.

The gene calls are TRBV21-1 and TRBJ2-1; the DNA was not used to check the table's D call, TRBD2. TRBV21-1 is labeled a pseudogene. This CDR3 has 13 amino acids. The CDR3 loop is CASSASVYNEQFF. In nucleotides, the CDR3 is TGTGCCAGCAGCGCATCGGTTTACAATGAGCAGTTCTTC.

The V gene is TRBV7-3, the J gene TRBJ2-1; 9 positions agree with TRBD2. Germline V gene data show CDR1 as SGHTA and CDR2 as FQGTGA. The CDR3 spans 16 residues. Germline trimming cut 0 bases from V and 4 bases from J; bases unmatched to any gene: 4. CDR3 region: CASSLTSGRNYNEQFF. CDR3 nucleotides: TGTGCCAGCAGCTTAACAAGCGGGAGGAATTACAATGAGCAGTTCTTC.

The rearrangement links TRBV27 to TRBJ2-1, with TRBD2 matching over 9 bases. Germline V lookup: CDR1 MNHEY, CDR2 SMNVEV (reference sequence). The CDR3 covers 15 residues. V dropped 4 bases and J dropped 4; count of bases not matched to a gene: 5. CDR3 amino acids: CASSSALAGYNEQFF. The CDR3 DNA reads as TGTGCCAGCAGTTCGGCTCTAGCGGGGTACAATGAGCAGTTCTTC.

The chain carries TRBV5-1 and TRBJ1-5, with a possible D match to TRBD1 (6 bases). The CDR3 sequence is 15 residues long. Per germline, CDR1 SGHRS and CDR2 YFSETQ. The V gene lost 7 bases and the J gene lost 0 bases, with 14 bases spanning the gap. This chain's CDR3 is CASRRDTNSNQPQHF. The CDR3 nucleotides read TGCGCCAGCCGCCGGGACACGAATAGCAATCAGCCCCAGCATTTT. Complete variable domain (other parts from reference TRBV5-1 and TRBJ1-5): KAGVTQTPRYLIKTRGQQVTLSCSPISGHRSVSWYQQTPGQGLQFLFEYFSETQRNKGNFPGRFSGRQFSNSRSEMNVSTLELGDSALYLCASRRDTNSNQPQHFGDGTRLSIL.

V gene TRBV10-2 combines with J gene TRBJ1-2, with a possible D match to TRBD1 (5 bases). This CDR3 spans 15 amino acids. The V end lost 4 bases, the J end lost 5 bases, and 17 bases lay between the germline ends. Germline V gene data show CDR1 as WSHSY and CDR2 as SAAADI. In nucleotides, the CDR3 is TGCGCCAGCAGTGCCCGAAAGGGCGACAGATATGGCTACACCTTC. Its protein is CASSARKGDRYGYTF.

V and J are TRBV28 and TRBJ1-1, with D possibly matching TRBD1 (6 bases). V gave up 4 bases and J gave up 4 bases, with 25 bases separating them. CDR1 is MDHEN and CDR2 is SYDVKM in the germline V gene. The CDR3 is 18 amino acids. CDR3 coding DNA: TGTGCCAGCAGTTCTGAACAGGGATGGGTTTCGGGGCGCACTGAAGCTTTCTTT. It translates to CASSSEQGWVSGRTEAFF. Full variable domain (outside the CDR3, taken from reference TRBV28 and TRBJ1-1): DVKVTQSSRYLVKRTGEKVFLECVQDMDHENMFWYRQDPGLGLRLIYFSYDVKMKEKGDIPEGYSVSREKKERFSLILESASTNQTSMYLCASSSEQGWVSGRTEAFFGQGTRLTVV.

This clone was picked up a small number of times. The chain has TRBV29-1 and TRBJ1-2, with TRBD1 identical over 9 bases. V lost 7 bases and J lost 0; bases outside the gene matches: 6. The CDR3 loop spans 14 amino acids. Germline assignment: CDR1 SQVTM and CDR2 ANQGSEA. DNA for the CDR3: TGCAGCGCCATACAGGGGGCAGCTAACTATGGCTACACCTTC. This sequence encodes CSAIQGAANYGYTF. Full variable domain (outside the CDR3, taken from reference TRBV29-1 and TRBJ1-2): SAVISQKPSRDICQRGTSLTIQCQVDSQVTMMFWYRQQPGQSLTLIATANQGSEATYESGFVIDKFPISRPNLTFSTLTVSNMSPEDSSIYLCSAIQGAANYGYTFGSGTRLTVV.